These 17 T cell receptor beta chains came from one sample sequenced in a study of CD8 T cells in Susac syndrome. RNA totalling roughly 0.5 to 1 ug underwent reverse transcription with random hexamers. TCRdb reprocessed the immunoSEQ multiplex PCR reads with MiXCR, giving one entry per CDR3 protein. The top ten hold 0.093% of the sample, which has over 150,000 distinct CDR3 sequences, nearly 95% seen once. Sequencing was done on a sample of CD4+ T cells from PBMCs. These receptors all stem from a human donor with multiple sclerosis.

V usage is TRBV30 and J usage is TRBJ1-2, with D hard to call. The V and J ends lost 0 bases and 6 bases respectively, with 11 bases between them. The CDR3 sequence is 13 residues long. Germline V lookup: CDR1 GTSNPN, CDR2 SVGIG (reference sequence). The CDR3 region has the DNA TGTGCCTGGAGTGTACAATCCCCGAATGGCTACACCTTC. Residues: CAWSVQSPNGYTF. Combining the CDR3 with reference TRBV30 and TRBJ1-2 gives the whole variable domain SQTIHQWPATLVQPVGSPLSLECTVEGTSNPNLYWYRQAAGRGLQLLFYSVGIGQISSEVPQNLSASRPQDRQFILSSKKLLLSDSGFYLCAWSVQSPNGYTFGSGTRLTVV.

This rearrangement joins TRBV9 to TRBJ2-3; D is ambiguous. CDR1 and CDR2 from the germline V gene are SGDLS and YYNGEE. V was shortened by 4 bases and J by 11 bases, with 11 bases between the two germline ends. The CDR3 runs to 11 residues. The CDR3 loop reads CASSPAEGQYF. CDR3 DNA sequence: TGTGCCAGCAGCCCCGCTGAAGGGCAGTATTTT.

The rearrangement links TRBV7-9 to TRBJ2-6, with no clear D. Trimming took 5 bases from V and 4 from J, leaving 6 bases between them. Germline loops: CDR1 SEHNR, CDR2 FQNEAQ (reference sequence). This CDR3 region has 13 residues. For the CDR3, the DNA is TGTGCCAGCAGCGGCCTCGGGGCCAACGTCCTGACTTTC. Its translation: CASSGLGANVLTF.

The table lists this clonotype with a count of one. The rearrangement links TRBV29-1 to TRBJ1-5, with D unresolved. From germline, CDR1 is SQVTM and CDR2 ANQGSEA. V was shortened by 4 bases and J by 5 bases, with 12 bases between the two germline ends. This CDR3 has 13 amino acids. The CDR3 protein is CSVATMSDQPQHF. DNA for the CDR3: TGCAGCGTTGCTACCATGAGCGATCAGCCCCAGCATTTT.

The chain couples TRBV10-3 to TRBJ1-1; D is perhaps TRBD1 (5 bases). The CDR3 totals 17 residues. Germline V CDR1 and CDR2: ENHRY, SYGVKD. V was cut by 0 bases and J by 0 bases, with 14 bases left in between. CDR3 coding DNA: TGTGCCATCAGTGAGTCGACGGTCAGGGTAATGAACACTGAAGCTTTCTTT. Translated, it gives CAISESTVRVMNTEAFF.

J is TRBJ2-6 and V is TRBV6-2 or TRBV6-3; weak D call: TRBD2 (5 bases). From germline, CDR1 is MNHEY and CDR2 SVGEGT. V was pared by 6 bases and J by 1 base, with 19 bases between. The CDR3 extends over 18 amino acids. The CDR3 sequence is CASRALDSGGSGANVLTF. CDR3 nucleotide sequence: TGTGCCAGCAGGGCTTTGGACTCCGGAGGTTCTGGGGCCAACGTCCTGACTTTC.

The CDR3 is CASSSTGAVDTGELFF. DNA of the CDR3: TGCGCCAGCAGCTCGACAGGGGCAGTGGACACCGGGGAGCTGTTTTTT. The V call is TRBV5-1, the J call TRBJ2-2; TRBD1 matches at 8 bases. This CDR3 has 16 residues. V trimming: 3 bases; J trimming: 3 bases; junction bases outside the gene matches: 7. CDR1 and CDR2 (germline): SGHRS, YFSETQ. The whole variable domain, filled in from reference TRBV5-1 and TRBJ2-2, reads KAGVTQTPRYLIKTRGQQVTLSCSPISGHRSVSWYQQTPGQGLQFLFEYFSETQRNKGNFPGRFSGRQFSNSRSEMNVSTLELGDSALYLCASSSTGAVDTGELFFGEGSRLTVL.

V usage is TRBV29-1 and J usage is TRBJ1-2; D not resolved. Per the germline V gene, CDR1 is SQVTM and CDR2 is ANQGSEA. V lost 1 base and J lost 6, with 9 bases in between. CDR3 length: 12 amino acids. Here the CDR3 reads CSVEGEGHGYTF. Here the CDR3 DNA reads TGCAGCGTTGAAGGGGAGGGTCATGGCTACACCTTC.

This sequence joins TRBV7-2 and TRBJ2-5; D gene unclear. V shed 3 bases and J shed 7 bases, with 9 bases lying between them. CDR3 length: 12 amino acids. Germline CDR1 reads SGHTA; CDR2 reads FQGNSA. In DNA, the CDR3 is TGTGCCAGCAGCTTCACGGTTTCGACCCAGTACTTC. It codes for CASSFTVSTQYF.

The chain carries TRBV12-5 and TRBJ2-1; 8 nucleotides agree with TRBD1. The CDR3 is 15 amino acids. The germline V gene has CDR1 LGHNT and CDR2 FRNRAP. V shed 7 bases and J 6 bases; nucleotides not matched to a gene: 11. CDR3 region: CASATDRGGRNEQFF. CDR3 in DNA: TGTGCTAGTGCCACCGACAGGGGCGGGCGCAATGAGCAGTTCTTC.

The chain couples TRBV20-1 to TRBJ1-2; D unclear. With 6 bases removed from V and 4 bases from J, the gap between germline ends came to 9 bases. The CDR3 is 11 amino acids. Per the germline V gene, CDR1 is DFQATT and CDR2 is SNEGSKA (reference sequence). CDR3 amino acids: CSAEVGYGYTF. DNA of the CDR3: TGCAGTGCAGAGGTTGGCTATGGCTACACCTTC.

The chain carries TRBV7-9 and TRBJ2-3; no reliable D call. The CDR3 covers 16 residues. Deletions cut 2 bases from V and 0 bases from J, with 12 bases between. Germline V gene lookup returns CDR1 SEHNR and CDR2 FQNEAQ (reference sequence). In DNA, the CDR3 is TGTGCCAGCAGCTTATGGGCTGGCGCTAGCACAGATACGCAGTATTTT. It encodes CASSLWAGASTDTQYF.

The chain joins TRBV30 to TRBJ1-6; D gene uncertain. This CDR3 has 11 amino acids. CDR1 is GTSNPN, CDR2 SVGIG, per germline (reference sequence). V lost 4 bases and J 8 bases, leaving 6 bases between the germline ends. The CDR3 is CAWNDYSPLHF. DNA of the CDR3: TGTGCCTGGAATGATTATTCACCCCTCCACTTT.

V gene TRBV3-1 combines with J gene TRBJ2-1; D might be TRBD2 (5 bases). CDR3 length equals 14 residues. Trimming took 3 bases from V and 7 from J, leaving 13 bases between them. Germline V gene sequence: CDR1 LGHDT, CDR2 YNNKEL (reference sequence). The CDR3 DNA reads as TGTGCCAGCAGCCATTCGGGCGCGGGTAATGAGCAGTTCTTC. The encoded protein is CASSHSGAGNEQFF.

The DNA for the CDR3 is TGTGCCAGCAGCCCAGGGACAGGGGTGGATTCACCCCTCCACTTT. The encoded protein is CASSPGTGVDSPLHF. V and J are TRBV4-2 and TRBJ1-6; 10 bases agree with TRBD1. This CDR3 has 15 residues. After removal of 4 bases from V and 8 bases from J, the junction contained 5 bases not matched to a gene. The V gene's germline CDR1 is LGHNA and CDR2 YNFKEQ.

The CDR3 is CASSRGEDSLSYEQYF. CDR3 nucleotides: TGCGCCAGCAGCCGGGGAGAAGACAGCTTATCCTACGAGCAGTACTTC. The chain has TRBV4-1 and TRBJ2-7; TRBD1 or TRBD2 may be the D gene (5 bases each). CDR1 and CDR2 from the germline V gene are MGHRA and YSYEKL. The CDR3 length is 16 residues. Deletions cut 4 bases from V and 1 base from J, with 17 bases between.

The chain is built from TRBV3-1 and TRBJ2-5; no reliable D call. Germline assignment: CDR1 LGHDT and CDR2 YNNKEL (reference sequence). This CDR3 is built from 14 residues. The V and J ends lost 4 bases and 3 bases respectively, with 12 bases between them. CDR3 region: CASSRLGNEETQYF. The CDR3 DNA reads as TGTGCCAGCAGCCGTTTGGGAAACGAAGAGACCCAGTACTTC.